Listed below are T cell receptor beta chains from one sample, sequenced in a study of blood T cells in healthy people across ages. TCRdb recomputed calls from the 5' RACE reads with MiXCR, one row per CDR3 protein. The sample lists about 1.5 million distinct CDR3 sequences, 35% to 45% occurring once. The material sequenced was blood. These receptors came from a woman aged 18-29 years in good health. Both conserved end residues are part of each CDR3. D genes are given only for firm matches. Where a row states a size, it is once, few, many or the class of an expanded clone; other rows omit it.

>few|14|NA|TRBJ2-7|TRBV2
TGTGCCAGCAGTGAAGGGGACAATGACTACGAGCAGTACTTC
CASSEGDNDYEQYF
>NA|14|NA|TRBJ2-7|TRBV7-9
TGTGCCAGCAGCTTCGTGGTTAACTCCCACGAGCAGTACTTC
CASSFVVNSHEQYF
>NA|14|TRBD1|TRBJ2-3|TRBV20-1
TGCAGTGCTCGAGAGACAGGGAGCACAGATACGCAGTATTTT
CSARETGSTDTQYF
>once|15|NA|TRBJ2-1|TRBV20-1
TGCGGTGCTAGAGCCCGGACGGTATCCTACAATGAGCAGTTCTTC
CGARARTVSYNEQFF
>few|16|NA|TRBJ1-2|TRBV4-1
TGCGCCAGCAGCCAAGAGGTACGGGGGTATGGCTATGGCTACACCTTC
CASSQEVRGYGYGYTF
>few|14|NA|TRBJ1-1|TRBV4-3
TGCGCCAGCAGCCAAGATCGAATGAGCACTGAAGCTTTCTTT
CASSQDRMSTEAFF
>NA|13|TRBD2|TRBJ2-3|TRBV6-2/TRBV6-3
TGTGCCAGCAGTGACACTAGCGGGGATACGCAGTATTTT
CASSDTSGDTQYF
>few|17|NA|TRBJ2-7|TRBV5-6
TGTGCCAGCAGTGTCCTGGGTGCGGGGAGCGCTACCTACGAGCAGTACTTC
CASSVLGAGSATYEQYF
>NA|13|NA|TRBJ1-2|TRBV10-3
TGTGCCATCAGTGAGTCCGAAAGAGGCGGCTACACCTTC
CAISESERGGYTF
>NA|17|NA|TRBJ2-7|TRBV11-3
TGTGCCAGCAGCTTTGCCCCCCAGCGCCCGAGCTCCTACAAGCAGTACTTC
CASSFAPQRPSSYKQYF
>NA|19|TRBD2|TRBJ2-7|TRBV7-9
TGTGCCAGCAGCTCAAGTCCTGGACTAGCGGGAGTTTTCTCCTACGAGCAGTACTTC
CASSSSPGLAGVFSYEQYF
>NA|14|NA|TRBJ2-7|TRBV6-6
TGTGCCAGCAGTTATGGTTGGGCTCCCTACGAGCAGTACTTC
CASSYGWAPYEQYF
>NA|14|NA|TRBJ1-2|TRBV15
TGTGCCACCAGCACCACGACCCCTAACTATGGCTACACCTTC
CATSTTTPNYGYTF
>NA|14|TRBD2|TRBJ2-7|TRBV6-6
TGTGCCAGCAACCTTGGCGGGGGGAGTTACGAGCAGTACTTC
CASNLGGGSYEQYF
>NA|14|NA|TRBJ1-5|TRBV7-9
TGTGCCAGCAGCCGCCCAGGACAGCATCAGCCCCAGCATTTT
CASSRPGQHQPQHF
>NA|15|NA|TRBJ2-1|TRBV15
TGTGCCACCAGCAGGCTAGGGAGCTCCTACAATGAGCAGTTCTTC
CATSRLGSSYNEQFF
>NA|13|NA|TRBJ1-1|TRBV15
TGTGCCACCAGCAGCAGGGGTTACACTGAAGCTTTCTTT
CATSSRGYTEAFF
>NA|18|NA|TRBJ1-5|TRBV6-2/TRBV6-3
TGTGCCAGCAGTTACTCGGACCGGGGCGGCAGGAGCAATCAGCCCCAGCATTTT
CASSYSDRGGRSNQPQHF
>NA|15|NA|TRBJ2-4|TRBV14
TGTGCCAGCAGCCAGGGCTGGAGGGACAAAAACATTCAGTACTTC
CASSQGWRDKNIQYF
>NA|16|NA|TRBJ1-4|TRBV21-1
TGTGCCAGCAGCACAACTAGACAGCTCTCAAATGAAAAACTGTTTTTT
CASSTTRQLSNEKLFF
>NA|16|TRBD2|TRBJ2-1|TRBV18
TGTGCCAGCTCACCACAGGGAGCGGGGACCTACAATGAGCAGTTCTTC
CASSPQGAGTYNEQFF
>NA|15|TRBD2|TRBJ2-7|TRBV6-5
TGTGCCAGCAGTAAAACTAGCGGGTATTACAATGAGCAGTACTTC
CASSKTSGYYNEQYF
>few|12|TRBD1|TRBJ1-1|TRBV24-1
TGTGCCACCAGTGACCCGGGACAGAAAGCTTTCTTT
CATSDPGQKAFF
>NA|13|TRBD1|TRBJ2-7|TRBV6-6
TGTGCCAGCAGTCCGGGACAGTTCGGCGAGCAGTACTTC
CASSPGQFGEQYF
>NA|16|NA|TRBJ2-7|TRBV5-1
TGCGCCAGCAGCTTGAGTTTTGGGACCGCATTCAGCGAGCAGTACTTC
CASSLSFGTAFSEQYF
>NA|15|NA|TRBJ1-6|TRBV4-3
TGCGCCAGCAGCCAGGCCGCGGGAGGCCTAACACCCCTCCACTTT
CASSQAAGGLTPLHF
>NA|15|TRBD2|TRBJ2-7|TRBV25-1
TGTGCCAGCAGTGCGGGTCTAGCGGGAGGTTACGAGCAGTACTTC
CASSAGLAGGYEQYF
>NA|12|TRBD1|TRBJ1-2|TRBV29-1
TGCAGCGTTGTTGAGGGGGCAAGTGGCTACACCTTC
CSVVEGASGYTF
>NA|14|NA|TRBJ1-2|TRBV4-1
TGCGCCAGCAGCCAGGAGTCAGACGGCTATGGCTACACCTTC
CASSQESDGYGYTF
>NA|17|NA|TRBJ1-2|TRBV7-2
TGTGCCAGCAGCCTCCATATGGCTCCGACAGTTAACTATGGCTACACCTTC
CASSLHMAPTVNYGYTF
>NA|11|NA|TRBJ1-4|TRBV2
TGTGCCAGCAGTGACGCGGAAAAACTGTTTTTT
CASSDAEKLFF
>few|15|TRBD1|TRBJ2-7|TRBV4-3
TGCGCCAGCAGCCAAGGGACAGGGGTCCCCTACGAGCAGTACTTC
CASSQGTGVPYEQYF
>NA|14|TRBD1|TRBJ1-4|TRBV12-3/TRBV12-4
TGTGCCAGCGCACTAACAGGGGGCTATGAAAAACTGTTTTTT
CASALTGGYEKLFF
>NA|13|NA|TRBJ2-7|TRBV5-6
TGTGCCAGCAGCCACTATGTTGCAGGAGAGCAGTACTTC
CASSHYVAGEQYF
>NA|16|TRBD2|TRBJ2-2|TRBV7-2
TGTGCCAGCAGCTATACTAGCGGGGGTAACCCCGGGGAGCTGTTTTTT
CASSYTSGGNPGELFF
>NA|13|NA|TRBJ1-1|TRBV20-1
TGCAGTCCACTGAGGGGGGGGGACACTGAAGCTTTCTTT
CSPLRGGDTEAFF
>NA|15|NA|TRBJ2-2|TRBV14
TGTGCCAGCAGCCAGGGGACACATTCCACCGGGGAGCTGTTTTTT
CASSQGTHSTGELFF
>NA|14|NA|TRBJ2-1|TRBV9
TGTGCCAGCAGCCCCGAGCGCCTTCACAATGAGCAGTTCTTC
CASSPERLHNEQFF
>few|15|NA|TRBJ2-7|TRBV9
TGTGCCAGCAGCGTAGAGCCCCAAAGCTCCTACGAGCAGTACTTC
CASSVEPQSSYEQYF
>NA|13|NA|TRBJ2-6|TRBV9
TGTGTCAGCAGCGTAGGTGGGGCCGACGTCCTGACTTTC
CVSSVGGADVLTF
>few|13|NA|TRBJ1-2|TRBV7-9
TGTGCCAGCAGCGCCTCAGTATGGTATGGCTACACCTTC
CASSASVWYGYTF
>NA|11|NA|TRBJ1-2|TRBV12-3/TRBV12-4
TGTGCCAGCAGGGCTCGGGTTGGCTACACCTTC
CASRARVGYTF
>few|14|TRBD2|TRBJ2-1|TRBV9
TGTGCCAGCAGCGGGAGCGGGAGTCGGGGTGAGCAGTTCTTC
CASSGSGSRGEQFF
>once|15|TRBD2|TRBJ2-5|TRBV29-1
TGCGGCGTAACTCCCGGGACTAGCGACCAAGAGACCCAGTACTTC
CGVTPGTSDQETQYF
>NA|14|NA|TRBJ2-7|TRBV6-2/TRBV6-3
TGTGCCAGCAGTCACCGGGACCCTTACAATGAGCAGTACTTC
CASSHRDPYNEQYF
>once|22|TRBD1|TRBJ2-7|TRBV25-1
TGTGCCAGCAGTGAATCCTTTGGGGACAGGGTGACTGAGTCCGCGAAACGAGGGGCGCAGTACTTC
CASSESFGDRVTESAKRGAQYF
>few|13|NA|TRBJ2-7|TRBV6-2/TRBV6-3
TGTGCCAGCAGTTACTGGGATAATTACGAGCAGTACTTC
CASSYWDNYEQYF
>NA|15|TRBD1|TRBJ1-2|TRBV6-1
TGTGCCAGCACCCCAGGAGGGGGCGCAGGCTATGGCTACACCTTC
CASTPGGGAGYGYTF